A selection of T cell receptor beta chains follows, all from one sample in a study of identical twins. TCRdb re-called the 5' RACE reads with MiXCR, one entry per CDR3 protein. The table shows about 920,000 distinct CDR3 sequences, with 9% to 15% occurring only once. The sample was also reused in another study, on yellow fever vaccine responses in identical twins.

The sequenced sample was PBMCs. These receptors came from a woman between 18 and 29 years old in good health. CDR3s include the opening cysteine and the closing phenylalanine or tryptophan. A D gene is named only where the DNA matches it firmly. The listing skips clone size in some rows; elsewhere it reads once, few, many or a size class.

>TRBJ2-1|few|TRBV20-1|TRBD1
CSATQGLGFNEQFF
TGCAGTGCTACACAGGGGTTGGGGTTCAATGAGCAGTTCTTC
>TRBJ1-5|many|TRBV20-1|-
CSARDGRGGNQPQHF
TGCAGTGCTAGAGATGGACGGGGGGGCAATCAGCCCCAGCATTTT
>TRBJ2-5|few|TRBV6-5|-
CASSYGSGRRETQYF
TGTGCCAGCAGTTACGGTAGCGGTAGGCGGGAGACCCAGTACTTC
>TRBJ2-5|few|TRBV15|TRBD2
CATSSPGTTDQETQYF
TGTGCCACCAGCAGCCCCGGGACTACAGATCAAGAGACCCAGTACTTC
>TRBJ2-4|few|TRBV5-1|-
CASSRVGTPAKNIQYF
TGCGCCAGCAGCCGCGTCGGGACCCCAGCCAAAAACATTCAGTACTTC
>TRBJ2-1|-|TRBV28|TRBD2
CASSSLLAGGAYNEQFF
TGTGCCAGCAGTTCCCTTTTAGCGGGGGGGGCCTACAATGAGCAGTTCTTC
>TRBJ1-3|few|TRBV7-9|-
CAGGALGGNTIYF
TGTGCCGGCGGAGCACTAGGTGGAAACACCATATATTTT
>TRBJ1-5|many|TRBV12-3/TRBV12-4|TRBD1
CASKMTGGNNQPQHF
TGTGCCAGCAAAATGACAGGGGGTAACAATCAGCCCCAGCATTTT
>TRBJ1-1|few|TRBV25-1|-
CASRNSVGAWNTEAFF
TGTGCCAGCAGGAATTCAGTCGGGGCGTGGAACACTGAAGCTTTCTTT
>TRBJ2-1|many|TRBV24-1|-
CATSDLGWGATDEQFF
TGTGCCACCAGTGATTTAGGATGGGGGGCTACTGATGAGCAGTTCTTC
>TRBJ2-3|-|TRBV6-2/TRBV6-3|TRBD1
CASTGQAASTDTQYF
TGTGCCAGCACCGGACAGGCCGCTAGCACAGATACGCAGTATTTT
>TRBJ2-2|many|TRBV5-1|-
CASSSQAGTGELFF
TGCGCCAGCAGCTCACAAGCAGGGACCGGGGAGCTGTTTTTT
>TRBJ2-7|-|TRBV20-1|-
CSANPLWAGETTYEQYF
TGCAGTGCCAATCCCCTGTGGGCGGGCGAAACCACCTACGAGCAGTACTTC
>TRBJ2-1|-|TRBV7-2|-
CASSEAEPQGWPYNEQFF
TGTGCCAGCAGCGAAGCGGAGCCTCAGGGGTGGCCCTACAATGAGCAGTTCTTC
>TRBJ2-1|few|TRBV20-1|-
CSASALAEQFF
TGCAGTGCCAGCGCCTTAGCGGAGCAGTTCTTC
>TRBJ2-1|few|TRBV12-3/TRBV12-4|-
CASSPQAGPYNEQFF
TGTGCCAGCAGTCCCCAAGCGGGCCCATACAATGAGCAGTTCTTC
>TRBJ2-1|few|TRBV14|-
CASSQLRTSNEQFF
TGTGCCAGCAGCCAGCTTAGGACATCCAATGAGCAGTTCTTC
>TRBJ2-5|-|TRBV20-1|-
CSATRTVQETQYF
TGCAGTGCTACCCGGACCGTACAAGAGACCCAGTACTTC
>TRBJ2-5|few|TRBV6-2/TRBV6-3|-
CASSPGQFVAETQYF
TGTGCCAGCAGTCCCGGACAATTTGTCGCAGAGACCCAGTACTTC
>TRBJ1-5|many|TRBV2|-
CASQNRGLNQPQHF
TGTGCCAGCCAAAACAGAGGTCTGAATCAGCCCCAGCATTTT
>TRBJ2-5|-|TRBV2|-
CASYQETQYF
TGTGCCAGCTACCAAGAGACCCAGTACTTC
>TRBJ1-1|-|TRBV7-6|TRBD1
CASSTTGTGEAFF
TGTGCCAGCAGCACTACCGGGACAGGGGAAGCTTTCTTT
>TRBJ2-1|-|TRBV15|TRBD2
CATSGTSGRNEQFF
TGTGCCACCAGCGGGACTAGCGGGAGGAATGAGCAGTTCTTC
>TRBJ2-1|-|TRBV12-3/TRBV12-4|TRBD2
CASSPTSGGAYEQFF
TGTGCCAGCAGCCCAACTAGCGGGGGGGCGTATGAGCAGTTCTTC
>TRBJ1-2|-|TRBV9|TRBD1
CASSAHEDRGRGSYGYTF
TGTGCCAGCAGCGCACACGAGGACAGGGGGCGAGGCAGCTATGGCTACACCTTC
>TRBJ2-3|few|TRBV13|TRBD2
CASSRTRLAGGTDTQYF
TGTGCCAGCAGCCGAACAAGGCTAGCGGGGGGCACAGATACGCAGTATTTT
>TRBJ2-4|few|TRBV12-3/TRBV12-4|-
CASSLDSGLYF
TGTGCCAGCAGTTTAGACAGCGGGTTGTACTTC
>TRBJ2-1|few|TRBV6-2/TRBV6-3|-
CASSWTFFKNEQFF
TGTGCCAGCAGCTGGACCTTTTTTAAGAATGAGCAGTTCTTC
>TRBJ1-1|many|TRBV10-3|-
CAISGVPGDTEAFF
TGTGCCATCAGTGGGGTCCCTGGGGACACTGAAGCTTTCTTT
>TRBJ2-3|few|TRBV11-2|TRBD2
CASSFGLAGAGDTQYF
TGTGCCAGCAGCTTCGGACTAGCGGGAGCTGGGGATACGCAGTATTTT
>TRBJ1-1|few|TRBV28|TRBD1
CASSARDREVEAFF
TGTGCCAGCAGCGCCCGGGACAGGGAAGTTGAAGCTTTCTTT
>TRBJ1-5|few|TRBV12-5|-
CASGLSRDTAVIMRPQHF
TGTGCTAGTGGTTTGTCCCGGGACACGGCCGTCATCATGAGGCCCCAGCATTTT
>TRBJ2-5|few|TRBV28|-
CASSLFSRETQYF
TGTGCCAGCAGTTTATTTTCGAGGGAGACCCAGTACTTC
>TRBJ1-1|many|TRBV15|-
CATSEGHNEAFF
TGTGCCACCAGCGAGGGTCATAATGAAGCTTTCTTT
>TRBJ2-5|-|TRBV7-2|TRBD2
CASSLPLIPTSGRTKYQETQYF
TGTGCCAGCAGCTTACCTCTCATTCCAACTAGCGGGAGGACGAAGTACCAAGAGACCCAGTACTTC
>TRBJ1-1|many|TRBV4-1|-
CASSQDRGLNTEAFF
TGCGCCAGCAGCCAAGATCGGGGGCTGAACACTGAAGCTTTCTTT
>TRBJ2-7|-|TRBV4-1|-
CASSQWSDEQYF
TGCGCCAGCAGCCAATGGTCGGACGAGCAGTACTTC